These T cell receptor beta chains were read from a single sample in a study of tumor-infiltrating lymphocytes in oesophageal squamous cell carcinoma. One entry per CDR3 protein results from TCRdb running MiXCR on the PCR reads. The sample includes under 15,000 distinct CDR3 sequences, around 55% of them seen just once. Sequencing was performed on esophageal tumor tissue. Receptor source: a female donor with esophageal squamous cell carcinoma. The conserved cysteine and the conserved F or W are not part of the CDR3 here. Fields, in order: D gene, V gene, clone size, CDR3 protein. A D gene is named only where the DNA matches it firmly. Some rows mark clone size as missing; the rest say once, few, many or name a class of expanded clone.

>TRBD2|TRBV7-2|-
ASSSGSGNEQY
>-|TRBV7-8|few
ASSARVKAGANVLT
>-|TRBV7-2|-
ASTSTGNTYNEQF
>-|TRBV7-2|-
ASSSPYRVLSGETQF
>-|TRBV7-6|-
ASSGEGGSNYEQY
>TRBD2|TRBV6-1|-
ASRIGLAVATDTQY
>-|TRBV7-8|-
ASSLKGVSTEAF
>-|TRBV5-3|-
ASSPIGGGADSPLH
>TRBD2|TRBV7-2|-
ASSSSRGSFDEQF
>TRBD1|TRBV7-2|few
ASSLATGFQETQY
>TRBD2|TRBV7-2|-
ASSPKGGRFSEQY
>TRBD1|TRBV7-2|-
ASSLITGQAYEQY
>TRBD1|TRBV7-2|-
ASSLPGQKVNEQY